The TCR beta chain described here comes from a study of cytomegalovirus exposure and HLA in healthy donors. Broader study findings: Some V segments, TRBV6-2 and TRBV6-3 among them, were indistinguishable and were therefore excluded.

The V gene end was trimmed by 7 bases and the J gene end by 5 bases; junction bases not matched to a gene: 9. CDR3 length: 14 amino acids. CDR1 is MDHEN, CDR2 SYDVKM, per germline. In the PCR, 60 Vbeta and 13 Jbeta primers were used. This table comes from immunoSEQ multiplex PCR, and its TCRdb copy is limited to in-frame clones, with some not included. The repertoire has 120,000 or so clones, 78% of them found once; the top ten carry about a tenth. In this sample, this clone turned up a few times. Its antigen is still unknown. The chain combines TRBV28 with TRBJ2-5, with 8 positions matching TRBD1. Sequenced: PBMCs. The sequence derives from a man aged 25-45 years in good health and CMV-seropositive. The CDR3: CASTKTGGRETQYF. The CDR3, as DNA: TGTGCCAGCACCAAAACAGGGGGGAGGGAGACCCAGTACTTC.